These T cell receptor beta chains were read from a single sample in a study of blood T cell repertoires in COVID-19. Some clones are missing from TCRdb's copy, which holds only in-frame ones; the method was immunoSEQ multiplex PCR. Of about 56,000 clones in the sample, roughly 80% were seen once. The sequenced sample consisted of peripheral blood. The receptors come from a woman over 75 with acute or convalescent COVID-19. Both conserved end residues are part of each CDR3. The D gene is left open where the match is weak. Clone sizes are given selectively: once, few, many, or a class where the clone is expanded.

V gene	D gene	J gene	clone size	CDR3 DNA	CDR3 protein
TRBV6-5	TRBD1	TRBJ1-2	few	TGTGCCAGCAGCGGGACAGGGACGGTCTATGGCTACACCTTC	CASSGTGTVYGYTF
TRBV4-1	-	TRBJ1-5	-	TGCGCCAGGGGTAGGGGGAAGGTCGATAGCAATCAGCCCCAGCATTTT	CARGRGKVDSNQPQHF
TRBV19	-	TRBJ1-2	-	TGTGCCAGTAATTGGGGGGACTATGGCTACACCTTC	CASNWGDYGYTF
TRBV10-3	-	TRBJ1-1	few	TGTGCCCTCCCCGCGGGGAGGGGTACTGAAGCTTTCTTT	CALPAGRGTEAFF
TRBV15	-	TRBJ2-7	-	TGTGCCACCAGCAGAACCTCCGGGACATCAGTCCGCTACGAGCAGTACTTC	CATSRTSGTSVRYEQYF
TRBV11-2	TRBD1	TRBJ1-5	-	TGTGCCAGCAGCCTCGGGACAGGGAAAGGCAATCAGCCCCAGCATTTT	CASSLGTGKGNQPQHF
TRBV11-3	-	TRBJ1-3	-	TGTGCCAGCAGCCCGGACAGCACCCCTGGAAACACCATATATTTT	CASSPDSTPGNTIYF
TRBV5-1	-	TRBJ1-1	-	TGCGCCAGCAGCTTGGAAGGAGGGAGGAATGAAGCTTTCTTT	CASSLEGGRNEAFF
TRBV7-2	-	TRBJ1-1	-	TGTGCCAGCAGCCCGCGACAGGAAAGCACTGAAGCTTTCTTT	CASSPRQESTEAFF
TRBV19	TRBD1	TRBJ1-5	-	TGTGCCAGTAGTATGGGACCGGGACAGGGGAATCAGCCCCAGCATTTT	CASSMGPGQGNQPQHF
TRBV10-3	-	TRBJ2-7	-	TGTGCCATCAGGGGGGACTCTTCCTACGAGCAGTACTTC	CAIRGDSSYEQYF
TRBV6-1	-	TRBJ1-6	-	TGTGCCAGCAGTGAAGGATCGGGATTTAATTCACCCCTCCACTTT	CASSEGSGFNSPLHF
TRBV5-8	-	TRBJ2-2	-	TGTGCCAGCAGCTCGGGGCAGGGGTACACCGGGGAGCTGTTTTTT	CASSSGQGYTGELFF
TRBV19	-	TRBJ1-5	-	TGTGCCAGTAGGAATGGGGGCCGTAGCAATCAGCCCCAGCATTTT	CASRNGGRSNQPQHF
TRBV6-5	TRBD1	TRBJ1-1	-	TGTGCCAGCAGGCCAGGACAGGCGATGAACACTGAAGCTTTCTTT	CASRPGQAMNTEAFF